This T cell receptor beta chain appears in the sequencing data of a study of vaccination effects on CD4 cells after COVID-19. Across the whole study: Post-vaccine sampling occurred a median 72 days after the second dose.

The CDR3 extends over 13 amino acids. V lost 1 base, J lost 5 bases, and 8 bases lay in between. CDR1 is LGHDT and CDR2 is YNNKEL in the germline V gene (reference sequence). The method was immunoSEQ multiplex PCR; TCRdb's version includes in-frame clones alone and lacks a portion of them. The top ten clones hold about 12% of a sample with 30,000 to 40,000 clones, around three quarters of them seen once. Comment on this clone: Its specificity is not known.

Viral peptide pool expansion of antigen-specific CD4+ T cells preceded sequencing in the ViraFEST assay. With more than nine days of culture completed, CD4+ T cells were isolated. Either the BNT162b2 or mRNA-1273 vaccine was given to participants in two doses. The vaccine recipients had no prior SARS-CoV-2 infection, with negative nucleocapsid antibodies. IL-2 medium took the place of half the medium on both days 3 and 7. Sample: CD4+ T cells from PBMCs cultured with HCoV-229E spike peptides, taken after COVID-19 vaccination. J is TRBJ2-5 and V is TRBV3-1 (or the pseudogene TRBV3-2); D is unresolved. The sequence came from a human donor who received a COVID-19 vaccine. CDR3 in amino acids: CASSQALVETQYF. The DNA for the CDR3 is TGTGCCAGCAGCCAAGCCTTGGTGGAGACCCAGTACTTC.